Listed below are T cell receptor beta chains from one sample, sequenced in a study of blood T cell repertoires in COVID-19. Produced via immunoSEQ multiplex PCR; TCRdb's table is partial and in-frame only. The table lists about 480,000 clones, roughly 90% of them singletons, with 1.5% to 2% in the top ten. Material for sequencing was PBMCs or T cells enriched from blood (not recorded which). The origin of the receptors is a woman between 40 and 50 years old who had recovered from COVID-19. Each CDR3 is given with its conserved first and last residue. D genes are given only for firm matches. The size field is filled for only some rows; it gives once, few, many or a size class.

>.|.|TRBJ1-4|TRBV6-1
CASSETLGTDLGEKLFF
TGTGCCAGCAGTGAAACACTCGGGACTGACTTGGGTGAAAAACTGTTTTTT
>.|.|TRBJ2-6|TRBV19
CASSIGHSGANVLTF
TGTGCCAGTAGTATTGGGCACTCTGGGGCCAACGTCCTGACTTTC
>.|.|TRBJ1-4|TRBV19
CASSSRPSRATNEKLFF
TGTGCCAGTAGTTCAAGGCCTTCCCGGGCAACTAATGAAAAACTGTTTTTT
>.|TRBD1|TRBJ1-1|TRBV7-9
CASSGSRTGRNTEAFF
TGTGCCAGCAGCGGATCCCGGACAGGGCGGAACACTGAAGCTTTCTTT
>.|TRBD1|TRBJ2-3|TRBV7-2
CASSFWSRGLSTDTQYF
TGTGCCAGCAGCTTTTGGTCCAGGGGGCTAAGCACAGATACGCAGTATTTT
>.|TRBD1|TRBJ1-1|TRBV5-4
CASSLGQGRANTEAFF
TGTGCCAGCAGCTTGGGACAGGGGAGGGCGAACACTGAAGCTTTCTTT
>.|.|TRBJ2-3|TRBV14
CASSQQGGGQYF
TGTGCCAGCAGCCAACAGGGAGGTGGGCAGTATTTT
>.|TRBD2|TRBJ2-1|TRBV7-2
CASSTGLAGQFF
TGTGCCAGCAGCACCGGACTAGCGGGACAGTTCTTC
>.|.|TRBJ1-6|TRBV7-2
CASSFVPSTTGYNSPLHF
TGTGCCAGCAGCTTTGTCCCCTCCACGACAGGATATAATTCACCCCTCCACTTT
>.|TRBD2|TRBJ2-7|TRBV7-9
CASSSPFGAGEIDEQYF
TGTGCCAGCAGCTCCCCGTTTGGAGCGGGAGAGATAGACGAGCAGTACTTC
>once|.|TRBJ2-3|TRBV21-1
CATLDRTNTDTQYF
TGTGCCACCCTTGACAGGACGAACACAGATACGCAGTATTTT
>.|.|TRBJ2-7|TRBV7-2
CASSLGQIYEQYF
TGTGCCAGCAGCTTAGGACAGATCTACGAGCAGTACTTC
>once|.|TRBJ1-1|TRBV11-3
CASSLGQNEAFF
TGTGCCAGCAGCTTAGGACAGAATGAAGCTTTCTTT
>.|TRBD1|TRBJ1-2|TRBV7-9
CASSSPGQPYGYTF
TGTGCCAGCAGCTCCCCGGGACAGCCCTATGGCTACACCTTC
>.|TRBD1|TRBJ1-2|TRBV7-8
CASSADGQGRYGYTF
TGTGCCAGCAGCGCCGACGGACAGGGGAGGTATGGCTACACCTTC
>.|TRBD1|TRBJ2-1|TRBV18
CASSPRGWEEQFF
TGTGCCAGCTCACCCAGGGGGTGGGAGGAGCAGTTCTTC
>.|.|TRBJ2-1|TRBV11-3
CASSSSRTYNEQFF
TGTGCCAGCAGCTCCTCCAGGACCTACAATGAGCAGTTCTTC
>.|.|TRBJ2-3|TRBV7-9
CASSSSSGADTQYF
TGTGCCAGCAGCTCCTCTTCAGGGGCAGATACGCAGTATTTT
>.|.|TRBJ2-7|TRBV5-1
CASSLSSNEQYF
TGCGCCAGCAGCTTGAGTAGCAACGAGCAGTACTTC
>.|.|TRBJ1-6|TRBV11-2
CASSLQGYNSPLHF
TGTGCCAGCAGCTTACAGGGCTATAATTCACCCCTCCACTTT
>.|.|TRBJ2-5|TRBV25-1
CASSDSTNTGTQYF
TGTGCCAGCAGTGATAGCACAAATACAGGAACCCAGTACTTC
>.|TRBD1|TRBJ2-5|TRBV19
CASSIDRSRGLWTQYF
TGTGCCAGTAGTATAGACCGATCCAGGGGGTTGTGGACCCAGTACTTC
>once|.|TRBJ1-5|TRBV7-8
CASSLTLGNQPQHF
TGTGCCAGCAGCTTAACTTTGGGCAATCAGCCCCAGCATTTT
>.|TRBD2|TRBJ2-7|TRBV7-9
CASSLQPGLADYEQYF
TGTGCCAGCAGCTTACAGCCCGGGCTAGCGGATTACGAGCAGTACTTC
>many|.|TRBJ1-2|TRBV15
CATSRDAGRGYGYTF
TGTGCCACCAGCAGAGATGCAGGCAGGGGATATGGCTACACCTTC
>.|.|TRBJ1-4|TRBV29-1
CSGSSGPTNEKLFF
TGCAGCGGTTCCTCAGGGCCAACTAATGAAAAACTGTTTTTT
>.|.|TRBJ2-7|TRBV18
CASSGYRGGDEQYF
TGTGCCAGCTCAGGATACAGGGGAGGCGACGAGCAGTACTTC